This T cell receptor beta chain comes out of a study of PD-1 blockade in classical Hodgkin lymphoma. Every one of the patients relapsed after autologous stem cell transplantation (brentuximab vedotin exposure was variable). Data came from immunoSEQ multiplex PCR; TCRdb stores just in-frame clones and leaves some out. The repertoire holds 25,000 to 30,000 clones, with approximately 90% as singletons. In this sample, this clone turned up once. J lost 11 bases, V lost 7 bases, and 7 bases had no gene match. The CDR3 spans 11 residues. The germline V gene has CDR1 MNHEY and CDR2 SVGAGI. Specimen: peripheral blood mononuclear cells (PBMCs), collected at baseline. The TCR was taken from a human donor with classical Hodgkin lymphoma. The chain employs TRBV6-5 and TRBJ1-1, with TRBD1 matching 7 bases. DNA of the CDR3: TGTGCCAGCACCAAGGGGGCTGGTGCTTTCTTT. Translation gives CASTKGAGAFF.